Listed below are T cell receptor beta chains from one sample, sequenced in a study of blood T cell repertoires in COVID-19. The method was immunoSEQ multiplex PCR; TCRdb's version includes in-frame clones alone and lacks a portion of them. The sample contains 62,000 or so clones, just over 85% of which appear only once. The sequenced material came from peripheral blood. The receptors were sampled from a woman aged 60-75 years with acute or convalescent COVID-19. Each CDR3 is given with its conserved first and last residue. The D gene is left open where the match is weak. The size of a clone is reported for some rows only, either as once, few or many, or as a class for expanded clones.

J: TRBJ2-7; D: -; V: TRBV19; size: -; DNA: TGTGCCAGTAGTAAAATCGGGACATCAGCCGAGCAGTACTTC; CDR3: CASSKIGTSAEQYF
J: TRBJ1-1; D: -; V: TRBV7-9; size: -; DNA: TGTGCCAGCAGCCCCAAGGGGGACACTGAAGCTTTCTTT; CDR3: CASSPKGDTEAFF
J: TRBJ2-1; D: TRBD2; V: TRBV7-8; size: once; DNA: TGTGCCAGCACTTTCTTCGGCGGGAGGGGTAACAATGAGCAGTTCTTC; CDR3: CASTFFGGRGNNEQFF
J: TRBJ2-5; D: TRBD1; V: TRBV28; size: -; DNA: TGTGCCAGCAGGCCGACCGGGACAGGTCGCCGGGAGACCCAGTACTTC; CDR3: CASRPTGTGRRETQYF
J: TRBJ2-7; D: -; V: TRBV14; size: -; DNA: TGTGCCAGCAGCCAAGGTCGGGGGATCTACGAGCAGTACTTC; CDR3: CASSQGRGIYEQYF
J: TRBJ1-2; D: -; V: TRBV5-4; size: -; DNA: TGTGCCAGCAGCTTGGACCAGGGGCGCGGCGGCTACACCTTC; CDR3: CASSLDQGRGGYTF
J: TRBJ2-1; D: -; V: TRBV5-1; size: -; DNA: TGCGCCAGCGGACGGACGGGATCGTCATACAATGAGCAGTTCTTC; CDR3: CASGRTGSSYNEQFF
J: TRBJ2-6; D: TRBD2; V: TRBV2; size: -; DNA: TGTGCCAGCAGTAGAACAAGGACTAGCGGACTCTCTGGGGCCAACGTCCTGACTTTC; CDR3: CASSRTRTSGLSGANVLTF
J: TRBJ2-5; D: TRBD2; V: TRBV5-4; size: few; DNA: TGTGCCAGCAGCCCTGGCCCGACTAGCGGGAGGGCAGAGACCCAGTACTTC; CDR3: CASSPGPTSGRAETQYF
J: TRBJ2-1; D: TRBD2; V: TRBV6-5; size: few; DNA: TGTGCCAGCAGTCCCGGGGGGACTGGTTATGAGCAGTTCTTC; CDR3: CASSPGGTGYEQFF
J: TRBJ2-2; D: TRBD1; V: TRBV6-6; size: -; DNA: TGTGCCAGCAGCAAAGGACAGGGGGTCACCGGGGAGCTGTTTTTT; CDR3: CASSKGQGVTGELFF
J: TRBJ2-1; D: -; V: TRBV28; size: -; DNA: TGTGCCAACAGTCCCCGCCGGCCAAGACTAGGCTACAATGAGCAGTTCTTC; CDR3: CANSPRRPRLGYNEQFF
J: TRBJ2-5; D: TRBD2; V: TRBV30; size: once; DNA: TGTGCCTGGAGTGTACGTGAAGCGGGGTTTGAAGAGACCCAGTACTTC; CDR3: CAWSVREAGFEETQYF
J: TRBJ2-2; D: -; V: TRBV5-1; size: -; DNA: TGCGCCAGCAGCTTGAACCGGGATGGCAGGGAGCTGTTTTTT; CDR3: CASSLNRDGRELFF
J: TRBJ2-1; D: TRBD1; V: TRBV5-6; size: -; DNA: TGTGCCAGCAGCTTGGTTTGGATGGGACAGGGTGGAAATGAGCAGTTCTTC; CDR3: CASSLVWMGQGGNEQFF
J: TRBJ1-4; D: -; V: TRBV7-9; size: -; DNA: TGTGCCAGCAGCTTCTCCGGGGGTTCATGGGCTAATGAAAAACTGTTTTTT; CDR3: CASSFSGGSWANEKLFF
J: TRBJ1-3; D: -; V: TRBV30; size: -; DNA: TGTGCCTGGAGTCCGACAGTCTCTGGAAACACCATATATTTT; CDR3: CAWSPTVSGNTIYF
J: TRBJ1-5; D: TRBD1; V: TRBV30; size: -; DNA: TGTGCCTGGAGTTCCGGGACAGGGACTCAGCCCCAGCATTTT; CDR3: CAWSSGTGTQPQHF
J: TRBJ2-7; D: -; V: TRBV7-2; size: -; DNA: TGTGCCAGCAGTGTAATGGGCAGGGCCGACGAGCAGTACTTC; CDR3: CASSVMGRADEQYF
J: TRBJ2-2; D: -; V: TRBV20-1; size: -; DNA: TGCAGTGCTAGTTCTCACTTGGGGGAGCTGTTTTTT; CDR3: CSASSHLGELFF
J: TRBJ1-1; D: -; V: TRBV28; size: -; DNA: TGTGGCACGAGGCCCCGCCGCACTGAAGCTTTCTTT; CDR3: CGTRPRRTEAFF
J: TRBJ2-7; D: TRBD2; V: TRBV7-9; size: -; DNA: TGTGCCAGCAGCCCCGGGACTAGCGGGGAATCCTACGAGCAGTACTTC; CDR3: CASSPGTSGESYEQYF
J: TRBJ2-2; D: -; V: TRBV7-2; size: -; DNA: TGTGCCAGCAGGGGGGGGCCAAACACCGGGGAGCTGTTTTTT; CDR3: CASRGGPNTGELFF
J: TRBJ1-2; D: TRBD1; V: TRBV18; size: -; DNA: TGTGCCAGCTCAGTGGACAGGGGGCAAATTGGCTACACCTTC; CDR3: CASSVDRGQIGYTF
J: TRBJ2-3; D: -; V: TRBV5-1; size: -; DNA: TGCGCCAGCAGCTTGTCTATCGAGGCGGGCGGAAGCACAGATACGCAGTATTTT; CDR3: CASSLSIEAGGSTDTQYF
J: TRBJ1-6; D: -; V: TRBV5-8; size: few; DNA: TGTGCCAGCAGCCCCCGGGTTCCGAGAAATTCACCCCTCCACTTT; CDR3: CASSPRVPRNSPLHF
J: TRBJ1-5; D: -; V: TRBV6-1; size: once; DNA: TGTGCCAGCAGTGAAGGTTGGCAGTCTCAGCCCCAGCATTTT; CDR3: CASSEGWQSQPQHF
J: TRBJ1-5; D: -; V: TRBV19; size: -; DNA: TGTGCCAGTACAACCGCGGGGGGCAGATCAGCCCAGCATTTT; CDR3: CASTTAGGRSAQHF
J: TRBJ2-2; D: -; V: TRBV7-8; size: -; DNA: TGTGCCAGCAGCTTAGTCTCGTCCGGGGAGCTGTTTTTT; CDR3: CASSLVSSGELFF
J: TRBJ1-2; D: -; V: TRBV28; size: -; DNA: TGTGCCAGCAGTTTCCCCCAGGGGACCTATGGCTACACCTTC; CDR3: CASSFPQGTYGYTF
J: TRBJ1-4; D: -; V: TRBV5-5; size: -; DNA: TGTGCCAGCAGCTTGTCCCCCCGGGGAGCTAATGAAAAACTGTTTTTT; CDR3: CASSLSPRGANEKLFF
J: TRBJ2-1; D: TRBD2; V: TRBV7-6; size: -; DNA: TGTGCCAGCAGCTTGCTCACTAGCGGGAACTACAATGAGCAGTTCTTC; CDR3: CASSLLTSGNYNEQFF
J: TRBJ2-3; D: -; V: TRBV3-1/TRBV3-2; size: -; DNA: TGTGCCAGCAGCCAAGATAGGCAGGGGACGCAGTATTTT; CDR3: CASSQDRQGTQYF
J: TRBJ2-3; D: -; V: TRBV30; size: -; DNA: TGTGCCTGGAGCGGGGGCACAGATACGCAGTATTTT; CDR3: CAWSGGTDTQYF
J: TRBJ1-3; D: -; V: TRBV19; size: -; DNA: TGTGCCAGTAGCCTATTGGACAGCGCTGGAAACACCATATATTTT; CDR3: CASSLLDSAGNTIYF
J: TRBJ2-1; D: -; V: TRBV19; size: -; DNA: TGTGCCAGTAGTATTACTTTGGCAGGGGTCTCCTACAATGAGCAGTTCTTC; CDR3: CASSITLAGVSYNEQFF
J: TRBJ1-2; D: -; V: TRBV28; size: -; DNA: TGTGCCAGCAGGCAAGGACAGAGCAACTATGGCTACACCTTC; CDR3: CASRQGQSNYGYTF
J: TRBJ2-7; D: -; V: TRBV7-9; size: -; DNA: TGTGCCAGCAGCCGGACAGTAACCTACGAGCAGTACTTC; CDR3: CASSRTVTYEQYF
J: TRBJ2-3; D: -; V: TRBV7-3; size: -; DNA: TGTGCCAGCAGCCTAGTGGTCACAGATACGCAGTATTTT; CDR3: CASSLVVTDTQYF
J: TRBJ1-6; D: -; V: TRBV6-5; size: -; DNA: TGTGCCAGCAGTTACGTATTGGGGGCCAGGAATTCACCCCTCCACTTT; CDR3: CASSYVLGARNSPLHF
J: TRBJ1-6; D: TRBD1; V: TRBV2; size: -; DNA: TGTGCCAGCATGGGGGGACAGAATTCACCCCTCCACTTT; CDR3: CASMGGQNSPLHF
J: TRBJ1-2; D: -; V: TRBV7-8; size: -; DNA: TGTGCCAGCAGCTTAGACAGACCAAATGGCTACACCTTC; CDR3: CASSLDRPNGYTF
J: TRBJ2-7; D: TRBD1; V: TRBV2; size: -; DNA: TGTGCCAGCAGTCCCGACAGGGTTGGCGAGCAGTACTTC; CDR3: CASSPDRVGEQYF
J: TRBJ2-3; D: -; V: TRBV11-2; size: -; DNA: TGTGCCAGCAGCTTATACACAGATACGCAGTATTTT; CDR3: CASSLYTDTQYF
J: TRBJ1-2; D: -; V: TRBV5-4; size: once; DNA: TGTGCCAGCAGCACGACACGGGATCATGGGGGCTACACCTTC; CDR3: CASSTTRDHGGYTF
J: TRBJ2-4; D: TRBD1; V: TRBV5-1; size: -; DNA: TGCGCCAGCAGCTTGATCGAACAGGGGGCCATTCAGTACTTC; CDR3: CASSLIEQGAIQYF
J: TRBJ1-2; D: -; V: TRBV9; size: -; DNA: TGTGCCAGCAGCGTCAGACAGGTTTGGGAAGGCTACACCTTC; CDR3: CASSVRQVWEGYTF
J: TRBJ2-7; D: TRBD1; V: TRBV9; size: -; DNA: TGTGCCAGCAGCGTAGACGGACAGGGCTTGTACGAGCAGTACTTC; CDR3: CASSVDGQGLYEQYF
J: TRBJ1-5; D: -; V: TRBV7-8; size: -; DNA: TGTGCCAGCAGCCGAGGGAGGGGCTATAGCAATCAGCCCCAGCATTTT; CDR3: CASSRGRGYSNQPQHF
J: TRBJ1-2; D: -; V: TRBV28; size: -; DNA: TGTGCCAGCAATGCAGGGATTTTCGGCTACACCTTC; CDR3: CASNAGIFGYTF
J: TRBJ2-5; D: TRBD1; V: TRBV5-1; size: few; DNA: TGCGCCAGCAGCTTGGGCCGGGACAGAGCTGAGACCCAGTACTTC; CDR3: CASSLGRDRAETQYF
J: TRBJ2-2; D: TRBD2; V: TRBV4-1; size: -; DNA: TGCGCCAGCAGCCTAACTAGCGGGAGGGCCCTTGGCGGGGAGCTGTTTTTT; CDR3: CASSLTSGRALGGELFF
J: TRBJ2-1; D: TRBD1; V: TRBV7-9; size: -; DNA: TGTGCCAGCAGTACAGGGGCTGGGGAGCAGTTCTTC; CDR3: CASSTGAGEQFF
J: TRBJ1-5; D: -; V: TRBV28; size: -; DNA: TGTGCCAGCAGGAGAGGAGGGTCTCTGAATCAGCCCCAGCATTTT; CDR3: CASRRGGSLNQPQHF
J: TRBJ1-5; D: -; V: TRBV19; size: -; DNA: TGTGCCAGTGCCAGGGGAAATCAGCCCCAGCATTTT; CDR3: CASARGNQPQHF
J: TRBJ2-6; D: TRBD1; V: TRBV6-5; size: -; DNA: TGTGCCAGCAGGACAGGGGGATCTGGGGCCAACGTCCTGACTTTC; CDR3: CASRTGGSGANVLTF
J: TRBJ1-2; D: TRBD1; V: TRBV18; size: once; DNA: TGTGCCAGCTCACGGGACAGGTACTATGGCTACACCTTC; CDR3: CASSRDRYYGYTF